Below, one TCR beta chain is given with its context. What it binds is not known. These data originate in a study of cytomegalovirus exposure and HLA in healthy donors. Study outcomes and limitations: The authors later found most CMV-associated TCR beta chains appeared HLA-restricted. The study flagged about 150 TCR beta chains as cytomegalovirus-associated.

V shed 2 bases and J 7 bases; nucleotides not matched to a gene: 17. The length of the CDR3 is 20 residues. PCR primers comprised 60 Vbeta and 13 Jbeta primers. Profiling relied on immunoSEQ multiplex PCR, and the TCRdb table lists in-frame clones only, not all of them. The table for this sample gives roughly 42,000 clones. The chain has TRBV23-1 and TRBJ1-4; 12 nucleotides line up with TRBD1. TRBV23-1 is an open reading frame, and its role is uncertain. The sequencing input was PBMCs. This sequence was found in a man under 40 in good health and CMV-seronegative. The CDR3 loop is CASSQTTGQGAPIFGEKLFF. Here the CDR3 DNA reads TGCGCCAGCAGTCAAACAACGGGACAGGGGGCGCCGATTTTTGGTGAAAAACTGTTTTTT.